The sequence of this TCR beta chain was determined in a study of T cell repertoires in cytomegalovirus infection. Study-level information: Both CMV infection and a matching HLA type were indicated by public TCR beta signatures.

Study conclusions and caveats: Within the response measured ex vivo, HLA-C-restricted CMV-specific TCR beta clonotypes were dominant. The cumulative frequency of public TCR beta families identified carriers of CMV plus the relevant HLA.

On this clonotype itself: Antigen: not known.

TCRdb passed the reads through MiXCR, listing each CDR3 protein once. The sample has 400,000 to 600,000 distinct CDR3 sequences, about 44% seen once. The sequence was collected from a human donor in good health (CMV status not recorded). Some clones in this sample may be carry-over from other donors' samples. This sample comprised cultured PBMCs, obtained from culture after CMV antigen stimulation.

CDR3 residues: CASSPGAGDEQFF. Written as DNA, the CDR3 is TGTGCCAGCAGCCCTGGGGCTGGCGATGAGCAGTTCTTC. V gene TRBV7-9 combines with J gene TRBJ2-1; tentatively, D is TRBD1 (5 bases). CDR1 and CDR2 from the germline V gene are SEHNR and FQNEAQ (reference sequence). The CDR3 has 13 amino acids. With 5 bases removed from V and 8 bases from J, the gap between germline ends came to 13 bases.